The rows below give T cell receptor beta chains drawn from one sample of a study of prognosis after radiotherapy for stage I lung cancer. In TCRdb, the multiplex PCR reads were re-called with MiXCR into one record per CDR3 protein. This table holds around 28,000 distinct CDR3 sequences, 40% to 50% found once. The material was PBMCs, obtained before or after stereotactic body radiation therapy (not recorded which). The receptors derive from a donor aged 50 or older with non-small cell lung cancer. Each CDR3 is given with its conserved first and last residue. The order of the fields is V gene, J gene, D gene, clone size, CDR3 protein, CDR3 DNA. The D gene is left open where the match is weak. The listing skips clone size in some rows; elsewhere it reads once, few, many or a size class.

V: TRBV9
J: TRBJ1-1
D: .
size: .
CDR3: CASSVEDYPVNTEAFF
DNA: TGTGCCAGCAGCGTAGAGGACTACCCAGTGAACACTGAAGCTTTCTTT

V: TRBV7-9
J: TRBJ2-7
D: .
size: many
CDR3: CASSSGIAAYEQYF
DNA: TGTGCCAGCAGCTCCGGGATCGCCGCCTACGAGCAGTACTTC

V: TRBV7-2
J: TRBJ2-7
D: TRBD2
size: .
CDR3: CASRSSGSSYEQYF
DNA: TGTGCCAGCAGATCTAGCGGGAGCTCCTACGAGCAGTACTTC

V: TRBV20-1
J: TRBJ2-2
D: TRBD2
size: .
CDR3: CSARPGGRASGELFF
DNA: TGCAGTGCTAGACCTGGCGGGAGGGCCTCCGGGGAGCTGTTTTTT

V: TRBV6-2/TRBV6-3
J: TRBJ2-1
D: .
size: many
CDR3: CASEGGYNEQFF
DNA: TGTGCCTCGGAGGGCGGTTACAATGAGCAGTTCTTC

V: TRBV14
J: TRBJ2-2
D: .
size: many
CDR3: CASSLHRVSHQTGELFF
DNA: TGTGCCAGCAGCCTCCACAGGGTTTCTCACCAGACCGGGGAGCTGTTTTTT

V: TRBV7-3
J: TRBJ1-3
D: .
size: .
CDR3: CASSPNQGNTIYF
DNA: TGTGCCAGCAGCCCGAATCAGGGAAACACCATATATTTT

V: TRBV9
J: TRBJ1-3
D: .
size: .
CDR3: CASSVECGPSGNTIYF
DNA: TGTGCCAGCAGCGTAGAGTGTGGTCCCTCTGGAAACACCATATATTTT

V: TRBV24-1
J: TRBJ1-2
D: .
size: .
CDR3: CATSDFRDGYTF
DNA: TGTGCCACCAGTGATTTCCGTGATGGCTACACCTTC

V: TRBV7-2
J: TRBJ1-2
D: .
size: .
CDR3: CASSPSLGGYTF
DNA: TGTGCCAGCAGCCCTAGCCTGGGTGGCTACACCTTC

V: TRBV20-1
J: TRBJ2-1
D: TRBD1
size: .
CDR3: CSAETGSPNQYNEQFF
DNA: TGCAGTGCAGAGACAGGGAGCCCCAACCAGTACAATGAGCAGTTCTTC

V: TRBV7-2
J: TRBJ2-1
D: .
size: .
CDR3: CASTQGALAITYNEQFF
DNA: TGTGCCAGCACCCAAGGCGCGTTAGCGATTACCTACAATGAGCAGTTCTTC

V: TRBV6-2/TRBV6-3
J: TRBJ2-2
D: TRBD1
size: .
CDR3: CASSRRGQGRTWDLFF
DNA: TGTGCCAGCAGCCGCCGGGGACAGGGACGCACCTGGGATCTGTTTTTT

V: TRBV18
J: TRBJ1-1
D: .
size: many
CDR3: CASSRENTEAFF
DNA: TGTGCCAGCTCACGGGAGAACACTGAAGCTTTCTTT

V: TRBV6-4
J: TRBJ2-2
D: .
size: .
CDR3: CASSEVEANTGELFF
DNA: TGTGCCAGCAGTGAGGTAGAAGCGAACACAGGGGAGCTGTTTTTT

V: TRBV11-1
J: TRBJ2-1
D: TRBD2
size: many
CDR3: CASSLVGGALAGAYNEQFF
DNA: TGTGCCAGCAGCTTAGTGGGCGGTGCCCTAGCGGGAGCTTACAATGAGCAGTTCTTC

V: TRBV6-1
J: TRBJ2-3
D: .
size: once
CDR3: CASSGVLFRIRVSTDTQYF
DNA: TGTGCCAGCAGTGGTGTTCTTTTTCGAATAAGGGTAAGCACAGATACGCAGTATTTT

V: TRBV7-8
J: TRBJ1-5
D: .
size: many
CDR3: CASSLVLRGEKNQPQHF
DNA: TGTGCCAGCAGCTTAGTTTTGAGAGGGGAGAAGAATCAGCCCCAGCATTTT

V: TRBV20-1
J: TRBJ2-1
D: TRBD2
size: many
CDR3: CSARDVVAGHHEQFF
DNA: TGCAGTGCTAGAGATGTGGTAGCGGGTCACCATGAGCAGTTCTTC

V: TRBV5-1
J: TRBJ1-1
D: .
size: .
CDR3: CASSQRTSTTEAFF
DNA: TGCGCCAGCAGCCAACGAACGTCTACCACTGAAGCTTTCTTT

V: TRBV6-4
J: TRBJ2-7
D: TRBD1
size: medium-sized
CDR3: CASYGGGPGTGAYEQYF
DNA: TGTGCCAGCTATGGGGGGGGGCCCGGGACAGGGGCCTACGAGCAGTACTTC

V: TRBV20-1
J: TRBJ2-3
D: .
size: .
CDR3: CSARKLPAVSTDTQYF
DNA: TGCAGTGCTAGGAAGTTGCCTGCGGTTAGCACAGATACGCAGTATTTT

V: TRBV5-1
J: TRBJ1-4
D: TRBD1
size: medium-sized
CDR3: CASTQNGQGGEKLFF
DNA: TGCGCCAGCACTCAAAATGGACAGGGTGGTGAAAAACTGTTTTTT

V: TRBV9
J: TRBJ2-7
D: TRBD2
size: many
CDR3: CASSVGTTTSYEQYF
DNA: TGTGCCAGCAGCGTGGGGACTACAACCTCCTACGAGCAGTACTTC

V: TRBV19
J: TRBJ2-7
D: TRBD2
size: once
CDR3: CASSIDPPGRASSYEQYF
DNA: TGTGCCAGTAGTATAGACCCACCCGGGAGGGCCTCCTCCTACGAGCAGTACTTC

V: TRBV5-5
J: TRBJ1-1
D: .
size: many
CDR3: CASSYRQAEAFF
DNA: TGTGCCAGCAGTTACAGACAGGCCGAAGCTTTCTTT

V: TRBV5-1
J: TRBJ1-2
D: .
size: medium-sized
CDR3: CASSLGGPADGYTF
DNA: TGCGCCAGCAGCTTGGGGGGTCCGGCGGATGGCTACACCTTC